Sequencing of this T cell receptor (beta chain) was carried out in a study of blood T cell repertoires in COVID-19. V was pared by 5 bases and J by 5 bases, with 6 bases of the junction left unmatched. Germline-derived CDR1 and CDR2 are MGHRA and YSYEKL. The CDR3 totals 14 residues. In the study's own analysis: Cell counts per sample came from amplifying reference gene primers. Libraries were prepared by immunoSEQ multiplex PCR; TCRdb keeps only in-frame clonotypes and omits some of them. That table is the source of V, J and clone size, and D and trimming were worked out from the DNA. The profile shows around 160,000 clones, about 90% of them singletons.

Sequencing used peripheral blood. V gene TRBV4-1 combines with J gene TRBJ2-3, with 8 positions matching TRBD2. The TCR was taken from a man aged 55-75 years with acute or convalescent COVID-19. The CDR3 spells CASSDGLAQDTQYF. CDR3 nucleotides: TGCGCCAGCAGCGACGGACTAGCACAAGATACGCAGTATTTT.